The rows below give T cell receptor beta chains drawn from one sample of a study of blood T cell repertoires in COVID-19. The data were produced by immunoSEQ multiplex PCR, yet TCRdb's version contains in-frame clones alone and is incomplete. The sample consists of some 82,000 clones, around four fifths of them appearing once. Sequencing used peripheral blood. These receptors were obtained from a man older than 75 with active or convalescent COVID-19. Both conserved end residues are part of each CDR3.

j_call	v_call	cdr3_aa
TRBJ2-2	TRBV19	CASSFGSTGELFF
TRBJ2-5	TRBV7-2	CASRLAGVETQYF
TRBJ2-5	TRBV7-9	CASSPEDFQETQYF
TRBJ2-2	TRBV19	CASSSTTLPNTGELFF
TRBJ2-1	TRBV19	CASRGEGRRGNEQFF
TRBJ1-2	TRBV6-5	CASRRDREYDYGYTF
TRBJ1-1	TRBV6-2/TRBV6-3	CASSLRVHTEAFF
TRBJ2-3	TRBV14	CASSQGLALTDTQYF
TRBJ2-1	TRBV7-9	CASSSRLAGLGGEQFF
TRBJ1-1	TRBV19	CASSVWDSANTEAFF
TRBJ1-1	TRBV3-1/TRBV3-2	CASTTTGLTEAFF
TRBJ2-1	TRBV6-6	CASSYATGTDYNEQFF
TRBJ1-6	TRBV6-5	CASGRVGGTNSPLHF
TRBJ2-1	TRBV6-5	CASSPGSSVDEQFF
TRBJ1-1	TRBV28	CASSLDARGGTEAFF
TRBJ1-5	TRBV19	CASSIDHRDRQPQHF
TRBJ1-1	TRBV7-2	CASSWGGPVEAFF
TRBJ2-1	TRBV30	CAWSGGVVNEQFF